Included here is one TCR beta chain sequence, with context. Its antigen remains unidentified. This specimen belongs to a study of cytomegalovirus exposure and HLA in healthy donors. Study observations and caveats: Cytomegalovirus association was listed for around 170 TCR beta chains. V- and J-gene trimming in TCR beta was tied to a missense DCLRE1C variant by an analysis performed later. Rare TCR sequences dominated, though some public TCRs recurred in many donors. As immune exposure information, only CMV serostatus was available.

The CDR3 totals 22 residues. The PCR ran on 60 Vbeta and 13 Jbeta primers. The method was immunoSEQ multiplex PCR; TCRdb's version includes in-frame clones alone and lacks a portion of them. The sample shows some 100,000 clones, about 70% of them seen only once. The chain employs TRBV21-1 and TRBJ2-1; the listed D gene, TRBD1, was not tested against the DNA. TRBV21-1 is reported as a pseudogene. The sequence was collected from a woman under 30 in good health and CMV-seropositive. The sequenced material came from PBMCs. The CDR3 here is CATLTGTGPRLASKGHYNEQFF. The CDR3, as DNA: TGTGCCACCCTAACCGGGACAGGGCCCCGACTAGCTTCTAAGGGGCATTACAATGAGCAGTTCTTC.